These 31 T cell receptor beta chains were sequenced from one sample in a study of cytomegalovirus exposure and HLA in healthy donors. Assay: immunoSEQ multiplex PCR; the TCRdb copy retains only in-frame clones and omits some. This sample has approximately 57,000 clones, with 90% to 95% found just once. The sample taken for sequencing was PBMCs. Every receptor here comes from a woman aged 18-29 years in good health and CMV-seronegative.

The chain carries TRBV2 and TRBJ2-5; TRBD2 aligns across 13 bases. Germline CDR1 reads SNHLY; CDR2 reads FYNNEI. Trimming cost V 4 bases and J 1 base; bases outside gene matches: 3. The CDR3 length is 16 residues. The chain's CDR3 is CASSGTSGRVQETQYF. CDR3 DNA: TGTGCCAGCAGTGGAACTAGCGGGAGGGTCCAAGAGACCCAGTACTTC.

The chain joins TRBV19 to TRBJ2-1, with a weak D call TRBD2 (7 bases). Germline CDR1 is LNHDA and CDR2 is SQIVND (reference sequence). V lost 3 bases and J lost 6, with 15 bases in between. The CDR3 runs to 15 residues. CDR3 in amino acids: CASSILGGGPNEQFF. The CDR3 DNA follows: TGTGCCAGTAGTATTCTGGGGGGGGGCCCCAATGAGCAGTTCTTC.

The chain links TRBV5-5 to TRBJ2-1, with TRBD2 matching 7 bases. The trim removed 4 bases at V and 3 bases at J, leaving 7 bases unmatched. CDR3 length: 15 residues. CDR1 is SGHKS, CDR2 YYEKEE, per germline (reference sequence). In nucleotides, the CDR3 is TGTGCCAGCAGCCGGCAACCTAGCGGCTACAATGAGCAGTTCTTC. It is translated as CASSRQPSGYNEQFF.

The V call is TRBV5-4, the J call TRBJ2-6; TRBD1 matches 8 bases. Germline assignment: CDR1 SGHNT and CDR2 YYREEE (reference sequence). The V segment lost 4 bases and the J segment 12 bases; nucleotides outside the gene matches: 12. The length of the CDR3 is 15 residues. CDR3 region: CASSRTGWEYRVLTF. DNA for the CDR3: TGTGCCAGCAGCCGGACAGGGTGGGAGTATCGCGTCCTGACTTTC.

The chain joins TRBV7-6 to TRBJ2-7; D ambiguous. V shed 1 base and J shed 2 bases, with 6 bases lying between them. This CDR3 contains 13 residues. Germline lookup yields CDR1 SGHVS and CDR2 FNYEAQ. The CDR3 here is CASSLEATYEQYF. DNA for the CDR3: TGTGCCAGCAGCTTAGAAGCAACCTACGAGCAGTACTTC.

V is TRBV19 and J is TRBJ1-5; D call uncertain. The germline V and J ends were trimmed by 6 bases and 0 bases, with 6 bases remaining between them. The germline gives CDR1 LNHDA, CDR2 SQIVND (reference sequence). The CDR3 has 13 amino acids. The CDR3 DNA sequence: TGTGCCAGTAGCAGCGATAGCAATCAGCCCCAGCATTTT. Amino acid sequence: CASSSDSNQPQHF.

The chain recombines TRBV19 with TRBJ1-4, with TRBD1 matching 8 bases. J lost 8 bases, V lost 1 base, and 6 bases had no gene match. Germline lookup yields CDR1 LNHDA and CDR2 SQIVND (reference sequence). The CDR3 spans 15 residues. The CDR3 sequence is CASSIGARGLEKLFF. Written as DNA, the CDR3 is TGTGCCAGTAGTATAGGAGCCAGGGGGCTAGAAAAACTGTTTTTT.

The chain uses TRBV27 and TRBJ1-5; D remains unclear. Germline V gene lookup returns CDR1 MNHEY and CDR2 SMNVEV (reference sequence). V lost 1 base and J lost 2, with 6 bases in between. CDR3 length equals 14 residues. The chain's CDR3 is CASSLFPGNQPQHF. The CDR3 DNA follows: TGTGCCAGCAGTTTATTCCCCGGCAATCAGCCCCAGCATTTT.

This clone was seen once. The J gene is TRBJ1-5, the V gene TRBV19; possible D gene TRBD1, 5 bases. The V and J ends lost 0 bases and 3 bases respectively, with 15 bases between them. The CDR3 covers 17 residues. Germline V gene sequence: CDR1 LNHDA, CDR2 SQIVND (reference sequence). CDR3 sequence (DNA): TGTGCCAGTAGTATAGATCGACAGAAAAACTACAATCAGCCCCAGCATTTT. Protein: CASSIDRQKNYNQPQHF. The whole variable domain, remainder taken from reference TRBV19 and TRBJ1-5, is DGGITQSPKYLFRKEGQNVTLSCEQNLNHDAMYWYRQDPGQGLRLIYYSQIVNDFQKGDIAEGYSVSREKKESFPLTVTSAQKNPTAFYLCASSIDRQKNYNQPQHFGDGTRLSIL.

The rearrangement uses TRBV7-9 and TRBJ2-1, with 10 bases aligning to TRBD2. The CDR3 consists of 14 residues. J was trimmed by 7 bases and V by 4 bases; bases with no gene match: 4. Looked up from germline, CDR1 is SEHNR and CDR2 is FQNEAQ (reference sequence). DNA of the CDR3: TGTGCCAGCAGCTATAGACTAGCGGGTAATGAGCAGTTCTTC. This gives the protein CASSYRLAGNEQFF.

This rearrangement joins TRBV6-5 to TRBJ1-2; a weak D match, TRBD1 (5 bases). Germline assignment: CDR1 MNHEY and CDR2 SVGAGI. V was trimmed by 2 bases and J by 3 bases, leaving 10 bases between them. This CDR3 region has 14 residues. The CDR3 DNA sequence: TGTGCCAGCAGTTACCTCAGGGCCGACTATGGCTACACCTTC. It codes for CASSYLRADYGYTF.

This chain uses TRBV27 with TRBJ2-5, with a tentative D call TRBD2 (6 bases). Germline CDR1 is MNHEY and CDR2 is SMNVEV (reference sequence). The CDR3 spans 16 residues. The V gene lost 5 bases and the J gene lost 3 bases, with 19 bases spanning the gap. The CDR3 reads CASSLYSGTPKETQYF. CDR3 DNA: TGTGCCAGCAGTCTCTACTCCGGGACTCCCAAAGAGACCCAGTACTTC.

This chain joins TRBV25-1 and TRBJ2-2; 7 nucleotides line up with TRBD1. This CDR3 is built from 15 residues. Germline values: CDR1 MGHDK, CDR2 SYGVNS. J was trimmed by 2 bases and V by 5 bases; bases with no gene match: 5. The CDR3 bases are TGTGCCAGCAGTTACCGGGACAGAAACACCGGGGAGCTGTTTTTT. Protein sequence: CASSYRDRNTGELFF.

CDR3 in DNA: TGTGCCAGCAGCCCCACCCGTAGCGCCGAGCAGTACGTC. It translates to CASSPTRSAEQYV. The chain combines TRBV11-3 with TRBJ2-7, with a possible D match to TRBD2 (5 bases). Germline V lookup: CDR1 SGHNT, CDR2 YENEEA. This CDR3 contains 13 residues. Trimming pared 5 bases from V and 6 bases from J, leaving 14 bases between.

The J gene is TRBJ2-5, the V gene TRBV20-1; D ambiguous. The germline gives CDR1 DFQATT, CDR2 SNEGSKA (reference sequence). V was clipped by 5 bases and J by 0 bases, with 4 bases between them. This CDR3 contains 11 residues. The CDR3 bases are TGCAGTGCTCTCCACCAAGAGACCCAGTACTTC. Its protein is CSALHQETQYF.

This clone appeared a single time. CDR3 bases: TGTGCCTGGACCACTGGACAGGGTTTAACTGAAGCTTTCTTT. Protein: CAWTTGQGLTEAFF. The rearrangement uses TRBV30 and TRBJ1-1; 8 bases match TRBD1. The CDR3 is 14 residues long. J was trimmed by 5 bases and V by 4 bases; bases with no gene match: 9. In germline, CDR1 is GTSNPN, CDR2 SVGIG (reference sequence).

CDR3 in DNA: TGTGCCAGCAGCTTCTATCCTGGACAGGGGGGCTCGGTAGCGGTCTACGAGCAGTACGTC. Its translation is CASSFYPGQGGSVAVYEQYV. This chain links TRBV11-3 with TRBJ2-7, with 10 positions matching TRBD1. After removal of 3 bases from V and 3 bases from J, the junction contained 20 bases not matched to a gene. The CDR3 loop spans 20 amino acids. Germline V gene data show CDR1 as SGHNT and CDR2 as YENEEA.

This chain links TRBV13 with TRBJ2-1, with D possibly being TRBD2 (6 bases). V lost 6 bases and J 6 bases, leaving 18 bases between the germline ends. Germline V CDR1 and CDR2: PRHDT, FYEKMQ (reference sequence). This CDR3 is 15 amino acids long. As DNA, the CDR3 is TGTGCCAGCAGTGGAACTAGCAGGGTGGGCAATGAGCAGTTCTTC. Encoded protein: CASSGTSRVGNEQFF.

V is TRBV9 and J is TRBJ2-1; a possible D gene is TRBD2 (7 bases). V was clipped by 2 bases and J by 2 bases, with 20 bases between them. The CDR3 loop spans 18 amino acids. Germline CDR1 is SGDLS and CDR2 is YYNGEE. The CDR3 DNA follows: TGTGCCAGCAGCGTTGGGGGGGCGCGGGAGTGGACCTACAATGAGCAGTTCTTC. Encoded protein: CASSVGGAREWTYNEQFF.

The chain combines TRBV7-8 with TRBJ2-7; possibly TRBD1 for D (5 bases). This CDR3 comprises 13 residues. V lost 5 bases to trimming and J lost 6 bases, with 14 bases between them. Germline assignment: CDR1 SGHVS and CDR2 FQNEAQ. For the CDR3, the DNA is TGTGCCAGCAGCATCCAGGGTTTGGGCGAGCAGTACTTC. Its translation is CASSIQGLGEQYF.

This clone was found once. This chain connects TRBV29-1 to TRBJ1-1, with unresolved D. This CDR3 region has 12 residues. Germline CDR1 reads SQVTM; CDR2 reads ANQGSEA. V lost 1 base to trimming and J lost 7 bases, with 10 bases between them. For the CDR3, the DNA is TGCAGCGTTGAAGTCTTCGAGGGTGAAGCTTTCTTT. It codes for CSVEVFEGEAFF.

The rearrangement joins TRBV9 to TRBJ1-1, with D tentatively TRBD1 (6 bases). Germline V gives CDR1 SGDLS, CDR2 YYNGEE. Between the trimmed V and J ends, which lost 0 bases and 0 bases, there was a span of 27 bases. The CDR3 has 21 residues. Here the CDR3 DNA reads TGTGCCAGCAGCGTAGCTGTTGCGCAGGAGGCAGAGGGGGAGTTGAACACTGAAGCTTTCTTT. Translating gives CASSVAVAQEAEGELNTEAFF.

This clone was seen once. The rearrangement links TRBV2 to TRBJ1-2; 7 bases are a match to TRBD1. CDR3 length: 15 amino acids. In germline, CDR1 is SNHLY, CDR2 FYNNEI. Trimming removed 5 bases from V and 4 bases from J; junction bases left unmatched: 10. The CDR3 is CASSNTGVAIYGYTF. The CDR3 bases are TGTGCCAGCAGTAACACAGGGGTTGCCATCTATGGCTACACCTTC.

The chain couples TRBV5-1 to TRBJ1-1; no reliable D call. V dropped 4 bases and J dropped 4 bases, with 11 bases sitting between them. The germline gives CDR1 SGHRS, CDR2 YFSETQ. CDR3 length: 13 amino acids. CDR3: CASSGAPGTEAFF. The CDR3 nucleotides are TGCGCCAGCAGCGGCGCCCCGGGCACTGAAGCTTTCTTT. Based on the CDR3 plus reference TRBV5-1 and TRBJ1-1, the full variable domain is KAGVTQTPRYLIKTRGQQVTLSCSPISGHRSVSWYQQTPGQGLQFLFEYFSETQRNKGNFPGRFSGRQFSNSRSEMNVSTLELGDSALYLCASSGAPGTEAFFGQGTRLTVV.

The chain combines TRBV10-3 with TRBJ1-1; TRBD1 matches at 7 bases. The CDR3 spans 11 residues. Germline trimming cut 6 bases from V and 10 bases from J; bases unmatched to any gene: 5. Germline CDR1 reads ENHRY; CDR2 reads SYGVKD. The CDR3 coding sequence is TGTGCCATCAGCCAGGGGGGTTTAGCTTTCTTT. This gives the protein CAISQGGLAFF.

This clone occurred once. The genes are TRBV18 and TRBJ1-2; D is ambiguous. This CDR3 has 13 residues. Germline V gives CDR1 KGHSH, CDR2 LQKENI. The V and J ends lost 3 bases and 3 bases respectively, with 8 bases between them. The CDR3 bases are TGTGCCAGCTCACCCGGGTCTGACTATGGCTACACCTTC. Translation: CASSPGSDYGYTF.

J is TRBJ1-2 and V is TRBV6-5; possibly TRBD1 for D (6 bases). This CDR3 comprises 12 residues. CDR1 is MNHEY and CDR2 is SVGAGI in the germline V gene. Trimming left V 6 bases short and J 8 bases short, with 13 bases between. The CDR3 nucleotides read TGTGCCAGCAGCGATCCCAGGGGAGGCTACACCTTC. Amino acids: CASSDPRGGYTF.

J is TRBJ2-1 and V is TRBV7-8, with TRBD2 matching 11 bases. The V segment lost 1 base and the J segment 4 bases; nucleotides outside the gene matches: 9. This CDR3 comprises 18 residues. The germline CDR1 and CDR2 sequences are SGHVS and FQNEAQ. CDR3 sequence reads: CASSLVVASGGQYNEQFF. The CDR3 DNA reads TGTGCCAGCAGCTTAGTTGTGGCTAGCGGGGGGCAATACAATGAGCAGTTCTTC.

V gene TRBV7-9 combines with J gene TRBJ2-5, with 9 bases aligning to TRBD2. The germline V gene encodes CDR1 SEHNR and CDR2 FQNEAQ (reference sequence). V lost 1 base to trimming and J lost 2 bases; unmatched junction nucleotides: 2. The CDR3 spans 15 residues. The CDR3 spells CASSLGSGGQETQYF. CDR3 nucleotides: TGTGCCAGCAGCTTAGGCAGCGGGGGGCAAGAGACCCAGTACTTC.

The V call is TRBV6-1, the J call TRBJ1-1; D not resolved. The CDR3 contains 15 residues. The germline V gene encodes CDR1 MNHNS and CDR2 SASEGT. With 1 base removed from V and 0 bases from J, the gap between germline ends came to 9 bases. CDR3 residues: CASSEDGSVNTEAFF. CDR3 nucleotide sequence: TGTGCCAGCAGTGAAGATGGCAGCGTGAACACTGAAGCTTTCTTT.

CDR3 sequence: CASSQIGRTAYNEQFF. The CDR3 nucleotides read TGTGCCAGCAGCCAAATTGGGAGGACGGCCTACAATGAGCAGTTCTTC. This chain connects TRBV14 to TRBJ2-1, with D possibly TRBD2 on 6 matching bases. Looked up from germline, CDR1 is SGHDN and CDR2 is FVKESK. Trimming stripped 2 bases from V and 2 bases from J, with 13 bases between. The CDR3 consists of 16 residues.